What follows is one T cell receptor beta chain and its context. No antigen is known for it. Assay: immunoSEQ multiplex PCR; the TCRdb copy retains only in-frame clones and omits some. The table has roughly 78,000 clones, nearly 85% seen once. The data were obtained in a study of T cell responses to AZD1222 COVID-19 vaccine. The wider study: It was second doses at about 4 or about 12 weeks that were pooled. The study's findings and limits: Only a handful of AZD1222 recipients, roughly 6 in all, had baseline seropositivity.

Sample: peripheral blood, taken on day 0 of AZD1222 vaccination. The clonotype was recovered from an adult in good health.

CDR3 in DNA: TGTGCCAGCAGCTTAGTTCCGGGACGGATAGAACCCCAGCATTTT. Encoded protein: CASSLVPGRIEPQHF. The chain links TRBV7-2 to TRBJ1-5; D might be TRBD1 (5 bases). Germline assignment: CDR1 SGHTA and CDR2 FQGNSA. The CDR3 has 15 residues. V lost 1 base and J 10 bases, leaving 17 bases between the germline ends.